This T cell receptor beta chain was recovered during a study of blood T cell repertoires in COVID-19. Participants were aged 18 to 89 years, lived in 20 to 30 US areas, and enrolled virtually. There are 16 residues in the CDR3. J gave up 0 bases and V 0 bases, and 5 bases lay outside the gene matches. The germline V gene has CDR1 KGHSH and CDR2 LQKENI. Sequencing was performed with immunoSEQ multiplex PCR; in TCRdb, only in-frame clones are kept and a portion is missing. The table records about 380,000 clones, about 89% of them present only once. In its sample, this clone was seen once. The J gene is TRBJ2-7, the V gene TRBV18; TRBD1 aligns across 7 bases. The sequenced sample was PBMCs or T cells enriched from blood (not recorded which). The source of this sequence is a man between 25 and 39 years old who had recovered from COVID-19. The CDR3 nucleotides read TGTGCCAGCTCACCACCGAAGACAGGGAACTCCTACGAGCAGTACTTC. This gives the protein CASSPPKTGNSYEQYF.